The 21 T cell receptor beta chains below all came from one sample that was sequenced in a study of CD8 T cells in Susac syndrome. It was with random hexamers that about 0.45 to 1 ug RNA was reverse transcribed. Each CDR3 protein is one row after TCRdb ran MiXCR on the immunoSEQ multiplex PCR reads. The profile shows over 95,000 distinct CDR3 sequences, around 92% of them singletons. Sequenced material: CD8+ T cells from PBMCs. The receptors shown here come from a human donor in good health.

V and J are TRBV19 and TRBJ1-2; 10 bases fit TRBD1. J lost 4 bases, V lost 6 bases, and 11 bases had no gene match. CDR3 length: 16 amino acids. Germline CDR1 is LNHDA and CDR2 is SQIVND (reference sequence). For the CDR3, the DNA is TGTGCCAGTAGCATACTTCCGGGACAGGGGACCTATGGCTACACCTTC. Translated: CASSILPGQGTYGYTF.

This clonotype was found once. This chain joins TRBV28 and TRBJ1-5; possibly TRBD1 for D (5 bases). The germline V gene has CDR1 MDHEN and CDR2 SYDVKM. The CDR3 sequence is 13 residues long. V dropped 11 bases and J dropped 1 base, with 12 bases sitting between them. As DNA, the CDR3 is TGTGCCGGAGGCGGGGGGAGCAATCAGCCCCAGCATTTT. Encoded protein: CAGGGGSNQPQHF.

The chain recombines TRBV29-1 with TRBJ2-7, with 9 bases that match TRBD2. Looked up from germline, CDR1 is SQVTM and CDR2 is ANQGSEA. J gave up 3 bases and V 6 bases, and 9 bases lay outside the gene matches. There are 14 residues in the CDR3. CDR3: CSVERSGSVYEQYF. CDR3 in DNA: TGCAGCGTGGAACGTAGCGGGAGTGTCTACGAGCAGTACTTC.

This sequence joins TRBV29-1 and TRBJ1-1; unclear D gene. Trimming removed 4 bases from V and 6 bases from J, with 12 bases in between. Germline CDR1 and CDR2: SQVTM and ANQGSEA. This CDR3 has 12 residues. The CDR3, as DNA: TGCAGCGTTGCGGGAGGTTTCGCTGAAGCTTTCTTT. It yields the protein CSVAGGFAEAFF. Based on the CDR3 plus reference TRBV29-1 and TRBJ1-1, the full variable domain is SAVISQKPSRDICQRGTSLTIQCQVDSQVTMMFWYRQQPGQSLTLIATANQGSEATYESGFVIDKFPISRPNLTFSTLTVSNMSPEDSSIYLCSVAGGFAEAFFGQGTRLTVV.

The V and J genes are TRBV7-2 and TRBJ2-1, with a weak D call TRBD1 (6 bases). Trimming took 2 bases from V and 5 from J, leaving 13 bases between them. The germline V gene has CDR1 SGHTA and CDR2 FQGNSA. The length of the CDR3 is 15 residues. CDR3 residues: CASSLRRDKNNEQFF. CDR3 DNA: TGTGCCAGCAGCTTACGCCGGGACAAAAACAATGAGCAGTTCTTC.

V usage is TRBV20-1 and J usage is TRBJ2-1, with 10 positions matching TRBD2. The CDR3 is 18 amino acids. V lost 2 bases to trimming and J lost 9 bases; unmatched junction nucleotides: 19. Germline V CDR1 and CDR2: DFQATT, SNEGSKA (reference sequence). The CDR3 DNA is TGCAGTGCTAGACCTACTAGAGGGAGAGCGGGGGGGCCGGGTGAGCAGTTCTTC. Amino acid sequence: CSARPTRGRAGGPGEQFF.

J is TRBJ2-1 and V is TRBV27; 12 bases are a match to TRBD1. After removal of 8 bases from V and 6 bases from J, the junction contained 5 bases not matched to a gene. Looked up from germline, CDR1 is MNHEY and CDR2 is SMNVEV (reference sequence). This CDR3 comprises 14 residues. This CDR3 reads CASLGQGAGNEQFF. The CDR3 region has the DNA TGTGCCAGCCTGGGACAGGGGGCGGGCAATGAGCAGTTCTTC.

The V and J genes are TRBV7-8 and TRBJ2-7, with D perhaps assigned TRBD1 or TRBD2 (5 bases each). The V end was cut by 5 bases, the J end by 1 base, with 15 bases between. The V gene's germline CDR1 is SGHVS and CDR2 FQNEAQ. CDR3 length: 15 amino acids. CDR3 amino acids: CASSHAGSGSYEQYF. The CDR3 DNA reads TGTGCCAGCAGCCACGCAGGGAGTGGTTCCTACGAGCAGTACTTC.

The genes are TRBV19 and TRBJ1-5, with D possibly matching TRBD1 (6 bases). CDR1 LNHDA and CDR2 SQIVND come from the germline V gene (reference sequence). This CDR3 spans 14 amino acids. Trimming took off 7 bases at V and 10 bases at J, with 20 bases between the two ends. The CDR3 reads CASTTKGGRYPQHF. CDR3 DNA: TGTGCCAGTACCACAAAAGGGGGGAGGTACCCCCAGCATTTT.

The chain uses TRBV6-5 and TRBJ1-2, with 7 bases matching TRBD1. Germline CDR1 MNHEY, CDR2 SVGAGI. The trim removed 6 bases at V and 5 bases at J, leaving 12 bases unmatched. CDR3 length equals 15 residues. The CDR3, as DNA: TGTGCCAGCAGAGCCTCCAGGGGGACTTTATATGGCTACACCTTC. Amino acids: CASRASRGTLYGYTF.

The V gene is TRBV19, the J gene TRBJ2-6; no reliable D call. The CDR3 sequence is 15 residues long. Germline V gives CDR1 LNHDA, CDR2 SQIVND (reference sequence). V gave up 3 bases and J gave up 3 bases, with 9 bases separating them. DNA of the CDR3: TGTGCCAGTAGTATCGAGATGGGTGGGGCCAACGTCCTGACTTTC. This codes for CASSIEMGGANVLTF.

The chain has TRBV27 and TRBJ2-2, with TRBD2 identical over 8 bases. Germline CDR1 is MNHEY and CDR2 is SMNVEV (reference sequence). Germline trimming cut 3 bases from V and 7 bases from J; bases unmatched to any gene: 7. This CDR3 is built from 15 residues. CDR3 sequence: CASSLGTSYGGELFF. The CDR3 bases are TGTGCCAGCAGTTTGGGGACTAGTTATGGCGGGGAGCTGTTTTTT.

V and J are TRBV2 and TRBJ1-4; D remains ambiguous. The CDR3 has 16 residues. With 7 bases removed from V and 3 bases from J, the gap between germline ends came to 18 bases. Germline lookup yields CDR1 SNHLY and CDR2 FYNNEI. For the CDR3, the DNA is TGTGCCAGCAAAAAAACAGTGGTGGGCCCTAATGAAAAACTGTTTTTT. This sequence encodes CASKKTVVGPNEKLFF.

This chain joins TRBV9 and TRBJ1-1; TRBD1 agrees at 12 bases. The CDR3 has 17 residues. CDR1 is SGDLS, CDR2 YYNGEE, per germline. V lost 3 bases to trimming and J lost 1 base; unmatched junction nucleotides: 7. The CDR3 nucleotides read TGTGCCAGCAGCGACGCCGGGACAGGGGGCACGAACACTGAAGCTTTCTTT. Amino acid sequence: CASSDAGTGGTNTEAFF.

This rearrangement joins TRBV6-1 to TRBJ1-5; D remains unclear. CDR1 is MNHNS, CDR2 SASEGT, per germline. The CDR3 totals 12 residues. Trimming left V 5 bases short and J 4 bases short, with 6 bases between. The DNA of the CDR3 is TGTGCCAGCAGTCCCGCGAATCAGCCCCAGCATTTT. It yields the protein CASSPANQPQHF.

The chain links TRBV7-9 to TRBJ2-7; D not certain. Per germline, CDR1 SEHNR and CDR2 FQNEAQ (reference sequence). Deletions cut 5 bases from V and 0 bases from J, with 14 bases between. This CDR3 comprises 15 residues. The CDR3 is CASSTEDFGSYEQYF. DNA of the CDR3: TGTGCCAGCAGCACCGAGGATTTCGGCTCCTACGAGCAGTACTTC.

This sequence joins TRBV21-1 and TRBJ2-5. TRBV21-1 is annotated as a pseudogene. The CDR3 sequence is 14 residues long. The chain's CDR3 is CASSIRPYQETQYF. The DNA for the CDR3 is TGTGCCAGCAGCATCCGGCCATACCAAGAGACCCAGTACTTC.

J is TRBJ1-2 and V is TRBV3-1; D not resolved. V was shortened by 0 bases and J by 8 bases, with 13 bases between the two germline ends. The CDR3 extends over 14 amino acids. The germline gives CDR1 LGHDT, CDR2 YNNKEL (reference sequence). As DNA, the CDR3 is TGTGCCAGCAGCCAAGATCCCCAGTTCAGGGGCTACACCTTC. As protein: CASSQDPQFRGYTF.

This clonotype was detected only once. The chain combines TRBV29-1 with TRBJ1-2, with D possibly being TRBD1 (5 bases). V lost 2 bases to trimming and J lost 6 bases, with 13 bases between them. This CDR3 spans 13 amino acids. Germline V gene lookup returns CDR1 SQVTM and CDR2 ANQGSEA. CDR3 amino acids: CSVEHAGVDGYTF. Here the CDR3 DNA reads TGCAGCGTTGAACACGCGGGGGTGGATGGCTACACCTTC.

In its sample, this clonotype was seen a few times. The V and J genes are TRBV25-1 and TRBJ2-7; TRBD1 is a possible D gene (6 bases). The CDR3 has 19 amino acids. Germline V gene lookup returns CDR1 MGHDK and CDR2 SYGVNS. With 4 bases removed from V and 0 bases from J, the gap between germline ends came to 25 bases. The CDR3 coding sequence is TGTGCCAGCAGTGCCCGGAAGCGATTGGACAGCATATTCTCCTACGAGCAGTACTTC. Translating gives CASSARKRLDSIFSYEQYF.

V is TRBV11-2 and J is TRBJ2-5; maybe TRBD1 (6 bases). From germline, CDR1 is SGHAT and CDR2 FQNNGV. Trimming cost V 3 bases and J 4 bases, with 9 bases left between them. The CDR3 has 13 residues. In DNA, the CDR3 is TGTGCCAGCAGCTTTGGGGGCAGAGAGACCCAGTACTTC. As protein: CASSFGGRETQYF.